These 5 T cell receptor beta chains were all obtained from the same sample, sequenced in a study of blood T cell repertoires in COVID-19. Data came from immunoSEQ multiplex PCR; TCRdb stores just in-frame clones and leaves some out. The sample contains some 120,000 clones, about 80% of which appear only once. Sequenced material: peripheral blood. These receptors all stem from a woman between 45 and 65 years old with acute or convalescent COVID-19.

This chain connects TRBV9 to TRBJ2-3, with D perhaps matching TRBD2 (5 bases). The V gene's germline CDR1 is SGDLS and CDR2 YYNGEE. This CDR3 spans 16 amino acids. V lost 0 bases to trimming and J lost 2 bases, with 13 bases between them. CDR3 sequence: CASSVEVGSVTDTQYF. The CDR3 DNA sequence: TGTGCCAGCAGCGTAGAGGTAGGGAGTGTCACAGATACGCAGTATTTT.

The CDR3: CASSSTNTEAFF. In DNA, the CDR3 is TGTGCCAGCAGTTCTACTAACACTGAAGCTTTCTTT. The chain uses TRBV6-1 and TRBJ1-1; no clear D gene. The V end lost 5 bases, the J end lost 2 bases, and 6 bases lay between the germline ends. This CDR3 has 12 amino acids. Germline V gene sequence: CDR1 MNHNS, CDR2 SASEGT.

The chain joins TRBV5-5 to TRBJ1-2, with 7 nucleotides matching TRBD1. This CDR3 is 13 amino acids long. V dropped 4 bases and J dropped 4; count of bases not matched to a gene: 4. Germline V gene sequence: CDR1 SGHKS, CDR2 YYEKEE (reference sequence). The CDR3 here is CASSPDRLYGYTF. CDR3 nucleotide sequence: TGTGCCAGCAGCCCGGACAGGCTCTATGGCTACACCTTC.

V is TRBV18 and J is TRBJ1-1; 11 bases agree with TRBD1. The CDR3 sequence is 17 residues long. Germline V gene sequence: CDR1 KGHSH, CDR2 LQKENI. Germline trimming cut 2 bases from V and 1 base from J; bases unmatched to any gene: 6. The CDR3 loop reads CASSPVPGQGGNTEAFF. The CDR3, as DNA: TGTGCCAGCTCACCAGTCCCGGGACAGGGGGGGAACACTGAAGCTTTCTTT.

This clone came up once. This sequence joins TRBV27 and TRBJ2-7; 8 bases are shared with TRBD1. V gave up 5 bases and J gave up 2 bases; unmatched junction bases: 11. This CDR3 is built from 16 residues. The germline V gene encodes CDR1 MNHEY and CDR2 SMNVEV (reference sequence). As DNA, the CDR3 is TGTGCCAGCAGTATACCGACAGGGGAAGGCCCCTACGAGCAGTACTTC. Translating gives CASSIPTGEGPYEQYF.